This TCR beta chain was sequenced for a study of control samples from healthy donors and cancer patients. TCRdb's table, derived via immunoSEQ multiplex PCR, lists solely in-frame clones and lacks some. The repertoire includes 150,000 to 200,000 clones, 70% to 90% of them detected once, and around 13% sits in the top ten. J was trimmed by 5 bases and V by 4 bases; bases with no gene match: 5. The CDR3 loop spans 13 amino acids. CDR1 and CDR2 from the germline V gene are SQVTM and ANQGSEA. This rearrangement joins TRBV29-1 to TRBJ1-1; 9 bases map to TRBD1. Sequencing input: blood. The source is a man aged 30 to 39 in good health. CDR3: CSVGTGGRTEAFF. CDR3 DNA sequence: TGCAGCGTTGGAACAGGGGGCCGAACTGAAGCTTTCTTT.